These 5 T cell receptor beta chains were sequenced from one sample in a study of beta chain features in type 1 diabetes. The study's findings and limits: All four CD4+ subsets of Type 1 diabetes patients contained TCRB CDR3s that were moderately but significantly shorter.

Investigators reverse transcribed all isolated RNA, so they sequenced expressed TCRB transcripts. The assay was immunoSEQ multiplex PCR, and TCRdb's table has in-frame clones only and misses some. This table holds 250,000 to 300,000 clones, around 24% found once. Their target antigens are unknown. The sample consisted of naive CD4+ T cells from blood. These receptors all stem from a woman younger than 45 with type 1 diabetes.

The chain employs TRBV30 and TRBJ1-1, with 7 bases matching TRBD1. CDR3 length: 13 residues. V dropped 3 bases and J dropped 5; count of bases not matched to a gene: 6. The germline CDR1 and CDR2 sequences are GTSNPN and SVGIG (reference sequence). The CDR3 bases are TGTGCCTGGAGCAGGGACAGTGGAACTGAAGCTTTCTTT. Residues: CAWSRDSGTEAFF.

This sequence joins TRBV7-2 and TRBJ2-3; possible D gene TRBD1, 5 bases. Per the germline V gene, CDR1 is SGHTA and CDR2 is FQGNSA. The CDR3 extends over 16 amino acids. Trimming took off 0 bases at V and 4 bases at J, with 14 bases between the two ends. CDR3 protein: CASSLAFGQGADTQYF. CDR3 DNA sequence: TGTGCCAGCAGCTTAGCGTTCGGACAAGGTGCAGATACGCAGTATTTT.

The chain has TRBV9 and TRBJ2-7; D not certain. V was shortened by 1 base and J by 5 bases, with 16 bases between the two germline ends. CDR1 SGDLS and CDR2 YYNGEE come from the germline V gene. The CDR3 runs to 15 residues. The CDR3 region has the DNA TGTGCCAGCAGCGTACGGCCGGTCCAGGATGACGAGCAGTACTTC. This codes for CASSVRPVQDDEQYF.

This clone was counted only a few times. The rearrangement uses TRBV30 and TRBJ1-2, with D tentatively TRBD1 (5 bases). V gave up 3 bases and J gave up 4 bases, with 15 bases separating them. The CDR3 has 14 residues. Germline CDR1 and CDR2: GTSNPN and SVGIG (reference sequence). The CDR3 DNA reads TGTGCCTGGAGCCCCTTGACAGTCAGCTATGGCTACACCTTC. It is translated as CAWSPLTVSYGYTF.

The V call is TRBV7-8, the J call TRBJ2-1; TRBD2 is a possible D gene (6 bases). Deletions cut 4 bases from V and 7 bases from J, with 20 bases between. Germline values: CDR1 SGHVS, CDR2 FQNEAQ. The CDR3 consists of 16 residues. The CDR3 DNA reads TGTGCCAGCAGCTCAACTCGGGCGGGACTTAGGAATGAGCAGTTCTTC. This gives the protein CASSSTRAGLRNEQFF.